A selection of T cell receptor beta chains follows, all from one sample in a study of control samples from healthy donors and cancer patients. This table comes from immunoSEQ multiplex PCR, and its TCRdb copy is limited to in-frame clones, with some not included. There are 45,000 to 55,000 clones in the sample; about 93% occur only once, and roughly a quarter lies in the top ten. Sequencing was done on a sample of PBMCs. The receptors here all came from a woman in her forties or fifties with head and neck cancer. Each CDR3 is given with its conserved first and last residue. A D gene is named only where the DNA matches it firmly. Expanded clones are given a class, and other clones once, few, many or no size at all.

d_gene	abundance	v_gene	j_gene	CDR3aa	CDR3nt
.	.	TRBV10-2	TRBJ2-3	CASSEGGRGTDTQYF	TGCGCCAGCAGTGAGGGCGGACGGGGTACGGATACGCAGTATTTT
TRBD2	once	TRBV4-1	TRBJ2-5	CASSQGLARETQYF	TGCGCCAGCAGCCAAGGACTAGCAAGAGAAACCCAGTACTTC
.	.	TRBV11-3	TRBJ2-2	CASSLDRNTGELFF	TGTGCCAGCAGCTTAGACAGAAACACCGGGGAGCTGTTTTTT
TRBD1	.	TRBV7-9	TRBJ1-5	CASTPMGQGSNQPQHF	TGTGCCAGCACCCCAATGGGACAGGGGAGCAATCAGCCCCAGCATTTT
.	.	TRBV30	TRBJ2-5	CAWSTLGETQYF	TGTGCCTGGAGCACCCTAGGGGAGACCCAGTACTTC
.	.	TRBV18	TRBJ2-3	CASSPHPGADTQYF	TGTGCCAGCTCACCACATCCGGGCGCAGATACGCAGTATTTT
.	.	TRBV27	TRBJ2-7	CASSLLGYEQYF	TGTGCCAGCAGTTTATTGGGCTACGAGCAGTACTTC
TRBD1	.	TRBV5-1	TRBJ2-2	CASSLGTGGTGELFF	TGCGCCAGCAGCTTGGGGACAGGGGGCACCGGGGAGCTGTTTTTT
.	.	TRBV14	TRBJ2-1	CASSQLGAGYNEQFF	TGTGCCAGCAGCCAGTTGGGGGCGGGGTACAATGAGCAGTTCTTC
TRBD2	.	TRBV20-1	TRBJ2-3	CSASGTSGSSDTQYF	TGCAGTGCTAGTGGGACTAGCGGGAGTTCAGATACGCAGTATTTT
TRBD1	.	TRBV5-1	TRBJ1-2	CASSSRTGGDGYTF	TGCGCCAGCAGCTCCCGGACAGGGGGCGATGGCTACACCTTC
.	.	TRBV6-1	TRBJ1-2	CASSEGGQPFYGYTF	TGTGCCAGCAGTGAAGGAGGGCAGCCTTTCTATGGCTACACCTTC
TRBD1	.	TRBV19	TRBJ2-1	CASTPGGSYYNEQFF	TGTGCCAGTACCCCAGGGGGCTCATACTACAATGAGCAGTTCTTC
.	.	TRBV28	TRBJ1-1	CASSFQNTEAFF	TGTGCCAGCAGTTTCCAGAACACTGAAGCTTTCTTT
.	.	TRBV19	TRBJ1-5	CASSIGESRHRNQPQHF	TGTGCCAGTAGTATAGGGGAAAGCAGGCACCGCAATCAGCCCCAGCATTTT
.	.	TRBV6-1	TRBJ1-3	CASSEAGETIYF	TGTGCCAGCAGTGAAGCGGGGGAGACCATATATTTT
TRBD1	.	TRBV18	TRBJ2-6	CASSTTGTGANVLTF	TGTGCCAGCTCCACGACAGGGACCGGGGCCAACGTCCTGACTTTC
TRBD2	.	TRBV6-5	TRBJ2-6	CASSYGGAGANVLTF	TGTGCCAGCAGTTACGGGGGGGCTGGGGCCAACGTCCTGACTTTC
.	.	TRBV6-5	TRBJ2-1	CASSSTYNEQFF	TGTGCCAGCAGTTCAACCTACAATGAGCAGTTCTTC
TRBD2	.	TRBV5-1	TRBJ2-7	CASSSLAGGDEQYF	TGCGCCAGCAGCTCACTAGCGGGAGGGGACGAGCAGTACTTC
.	.	TRBV30	TRBJ2-7	CAWSSLRYEQYF	TGTGCCTGGAGTTCCTTACGCTACGAGCAGTACTTC
.	few	TRBV6-2/TRBV6-3	TRBJ2-7	CASSYSGPTYEQYF	TGTGCCAGCAGTTACAGCGGGCCCACCTACGAGCAGTACTTC
.	.	TRBV2	TRBJ1-1	CASSLPEGNTEAFF	TGTGCCAGCAGTTTACCGGAAGGAAACACTGAAGCTTTCTTT
TRBD1	.	TRBV18	TRBJ1-6	CASSPGTGEYSPLHF	TGTGCCAGCTCACCAGGGACAGGGGAATATTCACCCCTCCACTTT
TRBD1	.	TRBV6-5	TRBJ1-5	CASRSGGAKPQHF	TGTGCCAGCAGATCAGGGGGCGCAAAGCCCCAGCATTTT
TRBD2	once	TRBV15	TRBJ2-7	CATSRDQTSGSYEQYF	TGTGCCACCAGCAGAGATCAGACTAGCGGGAGTTACGAGCAGTACTTC
.	.	TRBV5-4	TRBJ1-2	CASSLSIIGVAGYTF	TGTGCCAGCAGCTTGAGTATCATAGGGGTGGCAGGCTACACCTTC
TRBD2	.	TRBV28	TRBJ2-7	CASSRPGLAGGRKYEQYF	TGTGCCAGCAGTCGCCCGGGACTAGCGGGAGGGCGCAAGTACGAGCAGTACTTC
.	.	TRBV5-1	TRBJ2-3	CASSFGRRGTDTQYF	TGCGCCAGCAGCTTCGGGCGAAGGGGGACAGATACGCAGTATTTT
.	.	TRBV2	TRBJ1-5	CASSGDINQPQHF	TGTGCCAGCAGTGGGGACATTAATCAGCCCCAGCATTTT
.	.	TRBV7-8	TRBJ2-1	CASSLEGGRSYNEQFF	TGTGCCAGCAGCTTAGAAGGGGGGCGCTCCTACAATGAGCAGTTCTTC
.	.	TRBV4-1	TRBJ2-1	CASSQLEQWDQGEQFF	TGCGCCAGCAGCCAATTGGAGCAGTGGGATCAAGGGGAGCAGTTCTTC